This T cell receptor (beta chain) was sequenced for a study of beta chain features in type 1 diabetes. Study-level points and caveats: Significant though moderate, a shortening of TCRB CDR3s appeared in all four CD4+ subsets of Type 1 diabetes patients. Reduced insertions and increased deletions marked VDJ junctions in type 1 diabetes patients.

The CDR3 has 16 residues. Trimming stripped 0 bases from V and 7 bases from J, with 20 bases between. Germline-derived CDR1 and CDR2 are SGHRS and YFSETQ. In this sample, this clone turned up a few times. The antigen is unknown. The isolated RNA, all of it, was reverse transcribed, so expressed TCRB transcripts were what got sequenced. The table came from immunoSEQ multiplex PCR; TCRdb's copy has only in-frame clones and leaves some out. The sample comprises hundreds of thousands of clones, about 14% of which are singletons, and nearly 0.04% rests with the top ten. The TCR was taken from a man in his late teens or twenties with type 1 diabetes. This sequence joins TRBV5-1 and TRBJ2-7, with D perhaps matching TRBD2 (6 bases). The sequenced sample was naive CD4+ T cells from blood. CDR3 nucleotide sequence: TGCGCCAGCAGCTTGGTTGCGGGAAGGTCCTTTGAAGAGCAGTACTTC. Amino acids: CASSLVAGRSFEEQYF.